A selection of T cell receptor beta chains follows, all from one sample in a study of cytomegalovirus exposure and HLA in healthy donors. TCRdb keeps only in-frame clones here, not all; method: immunoSEQ multiplex PCR. This sample has some 91,000 clones, with under 75% found just once. The sequencing sample was made of PBMCs. Receptor source: a human donor in good health. Both conserved end residues are part of each CDR3. D genes are given only for firm matches. The size of a clone is reported for some rows only, either as once, few or many, or as a class for expanded clones.

v_gene,d_gene,j_gene,abundance,CDR3aa,CDR3nt
TRBV5-1,NA,TRBJ1-2,NA,CASSLLYAGAGYGYTF,TGCGCCAGCAGCTTGCTTTACGCAGGGGCCGGCTATGGCTACACCTTC
TRBV5-1,NA,TRBJ2-3,NA,CASSFGRLAGDTQYF,TGCGCCAGCAGCTTCGGCCGGCTAGCCGGAGATACGCAGTATTTT
TRBV7-2,NA,TRBJ1-3,few,CASSLVARAGNTIYF,TGTGCCAGCAGCTTAGTTGCTCGGGCTGGAAACACCATATATTTT
TRBV4-2,TRBD1,TRBJ1-1,NA,CASSQDLYYGTGDTEAFF,TGTGCCAGCAGCCAAGATCTTTATTATGGGACAGGTGACACTGAAGCTTTCTTT
TRBV2,NA,TRBJ2-7,few,CATKQEAYEQYF,TGTGCCACCAAACAGGAAGCCTACGAGCAGTACTTC
TRBV19,NA,TRBJ2-7,NA,CASSIVTASYEQYF,TGTGCCAGTAGTATTGTGACAGCCTCCTACGAGCAGTACTTC
TRBV7-7,TRBD2,TRBJ2-5,NA,CASSHSSGGAPETQYF,TGTGCTAGCAGCCATTCTAGCGGGGGGGCCCCAGAGACCCAGTACTTC
TRBV7-9,NA,TRBJ1-1,NA,CASRQQGGSTEAFF,TGTGCCAGCAGGCAACAGGGTGGAAGCACTGAAGCTTTCTTT
TRBV25-1,TRBD1,TRBJ1-1,NA,CASSRTGNTEAFF,TGTGCCAGCAGTAGGACAGGGAACACTGAAGCTTTCTTT
TRBV6-5,TRBD1,TRBJ1-2,NA,CASSRQGNYGYTF,TGTGCCAGCAGTCGACAGGGCAACTATGGCTACACCTTC
TRBV5-4,NA,TRBJ2-7,NA,CASSLGGRGFIRWEQYF,TGTGCCAGCAGCTTGGGAGGGCGGGGCTTTATCCGGTGGGAGCAGTACTTC
TRBV7-2,TRBD1,TRBJ1-2,NA,CASSWTGDYGYTF,TGTGCCAGCAGCTGGACAGGGGACTATGGCTACACCTTC
TRBV27,TRBD1,TRBJ1-1,few,CASSGRDRATEAFF,TGTGCCAGCAGTGGCCGGGACAGGGCCACTGAAGCTTTCTTT
TRBV9,TRBD1,TRBJ1-1,NA,CASSEGQGLGTEAFF,TGTGCCAGCAGCGAAGGACAGGGTTTGGGCACTGAAGCTTTCTTT
TRBV29-1,TRBD1,TRBJ2-7,NA,CSGGDRGLQYF,TGCAGCGGGGGGGACAGGGGACTGCAGTACTTC
TRBV4-1,NA,TRBJ2-7,NA,CASSQDGTYEQYF,TGCGCCAGCAGCCAAGACGGTACCTACGAGCAGTACTTC
TRBV4-2,NA,TRBJ1-4,NA,CASSQDGGFEKLFF,TGTGCCAGCAGCCAAGACGGGGGTTTTGAAAAACTGTTTTTT
TRBV6-1,NA,TRBJ1-2,NA,CASSEPAGYGYTF,TGTGCCAGCAGTGAGCCTGCGGGCTATGGCTACACCTTC
TRBV9,TRBD1,TRBJ1-4,NA,CASSRDSANEKLFF,TGTGCCAGCAGCAGGGACAGCGCAAATGAAAAACTGTTTTTT
TRBV7-3,NA,TRBJ1-1,NA,CASSFAGGEGSEAFF,TGTGCCAGCAGTTTTGCGGGGGGGGAGGGTTCTGAAGCTTTCTTT
TRBV11-3,NA,TRBJ2-5,NA,CASSLVSRETQYF,TGTGCCAGCAGCTTAGTGTCCAGGGAGACCCAGTACTTC
TRBV4-1,NA,TRBJ2-2,once,CASSFFSSTGELFF,TGCGCCAGCAGCTTCTTTAGTAGTACCGGGGAGCTGTTTTTT
TRBV10-3,TRBD2,TRBJ2-7,once,CAISEFFSGASGYEQYF,TGTGCCATCAGTGAGTTTTTCAGCGGGGCAAGCGGCTACGAGCAGTACTTC
TRBV29-1,NA,TRBJ1-1,NA,CSVVGEGGTEAFF,TGCAGCGTTGTTGGGGAGGGGGGGACTGAAGCTTTCTTT
TRBV9,TRBD2,TRBJ2-7,NA,CASSPGGSGGYYEQYF,TGTGCCAGCAGCCCCGGTGGGAGCGGGGGGTACTACGAGCAGTACTTC
TRBV5-1,TRBD2,TRBJ2-1,NA,CASSSSGGSYNEQFF,TGCGCCAGCAGCTCTAGCGGGGGCTCCTACAATGAGCAGTTCTTC
TRBV11-2,NA,TRBJ1-2,NA,CASSLDSNRVGYGYTF,TGTGCCAGCAGCTTAGATTCAAACAGGGTTGGATATGGCTACACCTTC
TRBV3-1/TRBV3-2,NA,TRBJ2-7,NA,CASSQAQYF,TGTGCCAGCAGCCAGGCGCAGTACTTC
TRBV20-1,TRBD1,TRBJ1-4,NA,CSARGAGKLFF,TGCAGTGCCAGGGGGGCAGGGAAACTGTTTTTT
TRBV6-1,NA,TRBJ2-3,NA,CASIANYPDTQYF,TGTGCCAGCATTGCGAACTACCCAGATACGCAGTATTTT
TRBV27,NA,TRBJ1-2,once,CASSSSTGLNTF,TGTGCCAGCAGTTCCTCGACAGGCCTGAACACCTTC
TRBV30,NA,TRBJ1-2,NA,CAWAGGNTYGYTF,TGTGCCTGGGCGGGGGGGAATACCTATGGCTACACCTTC
TRBV19,TRBD1,TRBJ2-3,few,CASSTTGDRDTQYF,TGTGCCAGTAGTACAACCGGGGACAGAGATACGCAGTATTTT
TRBV20-1,NA,TRBJ1-1,once,CSALLYTEAFF,TGCAGTGCTCTTCTATACACTGAAGCTTTCTTT
TRBV2,TRBD1,TRBJ1-2,NA,CASSPDRGRGGYTF,TGTGCCAGCAGTCCTGACAGGGGGCGCGGAGGCTACACCTTC
TRBV6-5,TRBD1,TRBJ2-7,NA,CASSYSGTAFSEQYF,TGTGCCAGCAGTTACTCGGGGACAGCTTTTTCCGAGCAGTACTTC
TRBV9,TRBD1,TRBJ1-1,NA,CASSVGQGLMNTEAFF,TGTGCCAGCAGCGTGGGACAGGGGCTCATGAACACTGAAGCTTTCTTT
TRBV4-3,NA,TRBJ2-3,NA,CASSLIATDTQYF,TGCGCCAGCAGCCTCATAGCGACAGATACGCAGTATTTT
TRBV19,TRBD1,TRBJ1-4,NA,CASSPLGTGRELFF,TGTGCCAGTAGTCCCCTGGGGACAGGGAGGGAACTGTTTTTT
TRBV2,NA,TRBJ1-1,few,CASSSYTEAFF,TGTGCCAGCAGTTCTTACACTGAAGCTTTCTTT
TRBV9,TRBD2,TRBJ2-3,NA,CASSVGTSGGGTDTQYF,TGTGCCAGCAGCGTAGGGACTAGCGGGGGGGGGACAGATACGCAGTATTTT
TRBV4-1,NA,TRBJ2-1,few,CASSQEQGSYNEQFF,TGCGCCAGCAGCCAAGAGCAGGGCTCCTACAATGAGCAGTTCTTC
TRBV7-2,TRBD2,TRBJ2-5,NA,CASSLGAGGLGETQYF,TGTGCCAGCAGCTTAGGTGCGGGGGGGCTTGGAGAGACCCAGTACTTC
TRBV7-2,NA,TRBJ1-5,NA,CASSLAGSQPQHF,TGTGCCAGCAGCTTAGCAGGGAGTCAGCCCCAGCATTTT
TRBV2,TRBD1,TRBJ2-5,NA,CASSNLPGQTWTQYF,TGTGCCAGCAGTAACCTGCCGGGACAGACTTGGACCCAGTACTTC
TRBV7-2,NA,TRBJ1-2,NA,CASVPGNNYGYTF,TGTGCCAGTGTGCCCGGGAATAACTATGGCTACACCTTC
TRBV5-8,NA,TRBJ1-6,NA,CASATLPDSPLHF,TGTGCCAGCGCAACTCTACCGGATTCACCCCTCCACTTT
TRBV27,TRBD2,TRBJ2-1,once,CASSARLAGGEKQFF,TGTGCCAGCAGTGCCCGACTAGCGGGGGGGGAGAAGCAGTTCTTC
TRBV5-4,NA,TRBJ2-5,NA,CASSLGVITGLQETQYF,TGTGCCAGCAGCTTGGGCGTTATTACTGGACTTCAAGAGACCCAGTACTTC
TRBV11-2,TRBD1,TRBJ2-1,few,CASSLGLGQGVNEQFF,TGTGCCAGCAGCTTAGGCCTGGGACAGGGGGTTAATGAGCAGTTCTTC
TRBV6-6,NA,TRBJ1-1,few,CASSRRGNTEAFF,TGTGCCAGCAGCCGGAGGGGGAACACTGAAGCTTTCTTT
TRBV5-6,NA,TRBJ1-2,once,CASSLVRPESGYTF,TGTGCCAGCAGCTTGGTCCGGCCGGAGAGTGGCTACACCTTC
TRBV19,TRBD2,TRBJ2-7,NA,CATRAGSYEQYF,TGTGCCACCCGAGCGGGGAGCTACGAGCAGTACTTC
TRBV5-1,NA,TRBJ2-3,NA,CASNDGPQRSYTDTQYF,TGCGCCAGCAACGACGGTCCTCAGCGGAGTTACACAGATACGCAGTATTTT
TRBV19,TRBD1,TRBJ1-1,few,CASSPNRGEFPEAFF,TGTGCCAGTAGCCCCAACAGGGGGGAATTTCCCGAGGCTTTCTTT
TRBV4-2,NA,TRBJ1-1,few,CASSQVGGGSNTEAFF,TGTGCCAGCAGCCAAGTTGGAGGAGGATCGAACACTGAAGCTTTCTTT
TRBV2,TRBD1,TRBJ1-2,NA,CARGQGTRSNYGYTF,TGTGCCAGGGGACAGGGCACCAGATCTAACTATGGCTACACCTTC
TRBV7-3,TRBD2,TRBJ2-7,NA,CASSPGLAGAHEQYF,TGTGCCAGCAGCCCCGGACTAGCGGGGGCCCACGAGCAGTACTTC
TRBV29-1,TRBD1,TRBJ1-6,NA,CSARDGDREGSPLHF,TGCAGCGCCCGAGATGGGGACAGGGAGGGCTCACCCCTCCACTTT